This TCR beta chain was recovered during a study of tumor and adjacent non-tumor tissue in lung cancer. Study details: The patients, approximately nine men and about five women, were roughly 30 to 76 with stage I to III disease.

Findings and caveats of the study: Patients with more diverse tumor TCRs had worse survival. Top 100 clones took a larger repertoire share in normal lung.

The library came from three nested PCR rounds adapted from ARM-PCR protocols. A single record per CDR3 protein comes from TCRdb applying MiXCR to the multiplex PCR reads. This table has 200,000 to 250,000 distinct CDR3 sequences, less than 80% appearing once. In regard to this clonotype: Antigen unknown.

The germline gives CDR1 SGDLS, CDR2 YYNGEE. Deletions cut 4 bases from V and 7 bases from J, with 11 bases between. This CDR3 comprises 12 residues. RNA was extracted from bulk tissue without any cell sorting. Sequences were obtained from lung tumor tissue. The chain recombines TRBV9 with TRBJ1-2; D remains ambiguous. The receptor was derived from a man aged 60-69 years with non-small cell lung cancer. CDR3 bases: TGTGCCAGCAGCTCCCTAGAACTTGGCTACACCTTC. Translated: CASSSLELGYTF.